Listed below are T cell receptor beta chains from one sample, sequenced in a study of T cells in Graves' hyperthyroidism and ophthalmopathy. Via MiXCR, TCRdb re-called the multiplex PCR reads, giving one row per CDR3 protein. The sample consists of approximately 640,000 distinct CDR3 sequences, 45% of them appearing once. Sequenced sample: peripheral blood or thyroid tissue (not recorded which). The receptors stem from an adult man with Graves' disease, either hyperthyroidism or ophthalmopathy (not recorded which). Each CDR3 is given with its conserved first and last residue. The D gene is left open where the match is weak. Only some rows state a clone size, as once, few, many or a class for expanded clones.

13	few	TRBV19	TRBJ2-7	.	CASSIYGDYEQYF	TGTGCCAGTAGTATTTACGGAGACTACGAGCAGTACTTC
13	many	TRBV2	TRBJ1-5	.	CASRGSNNQPQHF	TGTGCCAGTCGAGGGTCTAACAATCAGCCCCAGCATTTT
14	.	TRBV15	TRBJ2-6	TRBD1	CATSRVSGGDVLTF	TGCGCCACCAGCAGAGTCTCAGGGGGCGACGTCCTGACTTTC
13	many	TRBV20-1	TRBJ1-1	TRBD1	CSAEGTDSVEAFF	TGCAGTGCGGAAGGGACAGATTCAGTTGAAGCTTTCTTT
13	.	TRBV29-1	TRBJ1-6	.	CSVPRGGDSPLHF	TGCAGCGTACCACGGGGTGGGGACTCACCCCTCCACTTT
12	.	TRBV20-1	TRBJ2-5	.	CSADGEKETQYF	TGCAGTGCAGACGGGGAAAAAGAGACCCAGTACTTC
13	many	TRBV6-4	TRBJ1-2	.	CASSDPGSGGYTF	TGTGCCAGCAGTGACCCCGGGAGTGGTGGCTACACCTTC
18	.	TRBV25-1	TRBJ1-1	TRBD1	CASSESLSGTEKNTEAFF	TGTGCCAGCAGTGAATCCCTTTCCGGGACAGAGAAGAACACTGAAGCTTTCTTT
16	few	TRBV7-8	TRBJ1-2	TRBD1	CASSQESRGLYYGYTF	TGCGCCAGCAGCCAAGAAAGTAGGGGGCTTTACTATGGCTACACCTTC
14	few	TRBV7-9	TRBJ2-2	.	CASSVSLNTGELFF	TGTGCCAGCAGCGTCAGCTTGAACACCGGGGAGCTGTTTTTT
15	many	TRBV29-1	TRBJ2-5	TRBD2	CSVGAIGLAGETQYF	TGCAGCGTTGGCGCCATCGGACTAGCTGGAGAGACCCAGTACTTC
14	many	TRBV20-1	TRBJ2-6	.	CSAGTSSGANVLTF	TGCAGTGCAGGGACATCCTCTGGGGCCAACGTCCTGACTTTC
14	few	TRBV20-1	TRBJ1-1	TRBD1	CSAISGQANTEAFF	TGCAGTGCTATCTCGGGACAGGCGAACACTGAAGCTTTCTTT
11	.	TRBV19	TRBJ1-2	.	CASQGRYGYTF	TGTGCCAGTCAGGGTCGGTATGGCTACACCTTC
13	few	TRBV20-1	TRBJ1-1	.	CSARSRGGTEAFF	TGCAGTGCTAGATCCCGGGGAGGCACTGAAGCTTTCTTT
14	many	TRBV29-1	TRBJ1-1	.	CSAWPGAPNTEAFF	TGCAGCGCATGGCCGGGGGCCCCGAACACTGAAGCTTTCTTT
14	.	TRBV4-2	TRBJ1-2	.	CASSQEFGDYGYTF	TGTGCCAGCAGCCAAGAATTCGGAGACTATGGCTACACCTTC
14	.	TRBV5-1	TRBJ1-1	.	CASSLSFAQGEAFF	TGCGCCAGCAGCTTGTCGTTCGCCCAGGGTGAAGCTTTCTTT
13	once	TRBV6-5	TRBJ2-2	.	CASLHQNTGELFF	TGTGCCAGTTTACACCAGAACACCGGGGAGCTGTTTTTT
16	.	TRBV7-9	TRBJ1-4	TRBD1	CASSPQLPDRDEKLFF	TGTGCCAGCAGCCCCCAACTCCCGGACAGGGACGAAAAACTGTTTTTT
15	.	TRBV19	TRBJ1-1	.	CASSPGGVKNTEAFF	TGTGCCAGTAGCCCTGGCGGGGTGAAGAACACTGAAGCTTTCTTT
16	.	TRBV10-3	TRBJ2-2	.	CAISESVGLRTGELFF	TGTGCCATCAGTGAGTCTGTGGGGCTGCGCACCGGGGAGCTGTTTTTT
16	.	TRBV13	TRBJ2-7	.	CASSEGSTDPTYEQYF	TGTGCCAGCAGCGAGGGATCTACCGACCCCACGTACGAGCAGTACTTC
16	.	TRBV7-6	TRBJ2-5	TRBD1	CASSQSVQGRGETQYF	TGTGCCAGCAGCCAGAGTGTACAGGGGCGAGGGGAGACCCAGTACTTC
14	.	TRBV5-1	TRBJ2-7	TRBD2	CASSESGAPYEQYF	TGCGCCAGCAGCGAGAGCGGGGCGCCCTACGAGCAGTACTTC
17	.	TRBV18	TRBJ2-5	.	CASSQTDRNAYQETQYF	TGTGCCAGCTCACAAACCGACCGAAACGCGTACCAAGAGACCCAGTACTTC
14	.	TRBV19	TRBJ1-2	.	CASKNIQGNYGYTF	TGTGCCAGTAAAAATATCCAGGGGAACTATGGCTACACCTTC
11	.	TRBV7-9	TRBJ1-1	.	CANSTNTEAFF	TGTGCCAACAGTACGAACACTGAAGCTTTCTTT
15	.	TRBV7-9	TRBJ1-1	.	CASSLGGRMNTEAFF	TGTGCCAGCAGCTTGGGCGGACGGATGAACACTGAAGCTTTCTTT
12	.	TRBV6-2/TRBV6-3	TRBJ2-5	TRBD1	CAGRGPQETQYF	TGTGCCGGAAGGGGGCCTCAAGAGACCCAGTACTTC
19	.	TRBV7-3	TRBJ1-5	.	CASSLESGSGTRSNQPQHF	TGTGCCAGCAGCTTAGAGAGCGGGAGTGGGACCCGTAGCAATCAGCCCCAGCATTTT
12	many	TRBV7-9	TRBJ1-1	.	CASSLTDREAFF	TGTGCCAGCAGCTTAACCGACAGAGAAGCTTTCTTT
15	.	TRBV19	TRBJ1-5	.	CASSKSRLGNQPQHF	TGTGCCAGTAGTAAATCGCGATTAGGCAATCAGCCCCAGCATTTT
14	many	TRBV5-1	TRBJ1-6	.	CASSLYEGNSPLHF	TGCGCCAGCAGCTTGTACGAGGGGAATTCACCCCTCCACTTT
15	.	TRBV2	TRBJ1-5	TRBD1	CASRGATGGNQPQHF	TGTGCCAGCAGGGGGGCGACAGGGGGTAATCAGCCCCAGCATTTT
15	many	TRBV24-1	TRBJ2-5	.	CATSDSGGRSETQYF	TGTGCCACCAGTGATTCCGGGGGAAGGTCGGAGACCCAGTACTTC
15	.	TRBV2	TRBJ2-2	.	CASSVQGRSTGELFF	TGTGCCAGCAGTGTCCAGGGGCGAAGCACCGGGGAGCTGTTTTTT
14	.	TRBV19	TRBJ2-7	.	CASSIVWGTYEQYF	TGTGCCAGTAGTATAGTTTGGGGTACCTACGAGCAGTACTTC
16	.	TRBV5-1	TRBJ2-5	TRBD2	CASSQESLAGKETQYF	TGCGCCAGCAGCCAAGAGAGCCTAGCGGGGAAAGAGACCCAGTACTTC
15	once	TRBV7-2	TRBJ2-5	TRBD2	CASSRSASGAETQYF	TGTGCCAGCAGCCGTTCGGCTAGCGGGGCGGAGACCCAGTACTTC
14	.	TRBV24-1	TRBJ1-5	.	CASSDPGRDQPQHF	TGTGCCAGCAGTGACCCTGGAAGGGACCAGCCCCAGCATTTT
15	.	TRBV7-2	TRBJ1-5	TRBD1	CAWSPPTGGYQPQHF	TGTGCCTGGAGTCCGCCGACAGGGGGCTATCAGCCCCAGCATTTT